This TCR beta chain was recorded in a study of shared clonotypes between healthy human individuals. Study-level results: Investigators collected only blood, and repertoires in tissues likely differ.

Trimming removed 2 bases from V and 4 bases from J, with 10 bases in between. Per germline, CDR1 MNHEY and CDR2 SMNVEV (reference sequence). The CDR3 is 14 residues long. Per the authors' pipeline: Filtering differed because ImmunoSEQ produced junction-only sequences that carried no quality scores. Libraries were prepared by immunoSEQ multiplex PCR; TCRdb keeps only in-frame clonotypes and omits some of them. V, J and clone size were drawn from that table, and D and trimming were deduced from the DNA. The sample yields around 300,000 clones, roughly 91% seen once. As for this clone: Its antigen is still unknown.

Sequencing was performed on memory CD8+ T cells sorted from blood. Regarding subset: CD45RO+ cells pooled with CCR7-negative TemRA cells. The chain employs TRBV27 and TRBJ2-3; D call uncertain. The source is a man aged 18 to 30 in good health. The CDR3 DNA reads as TGTGCCAGCAGTTTAGGTGTTTGGTCAGATACGCAGTATTTT. Translation: CASSLGVWSDTQYF.